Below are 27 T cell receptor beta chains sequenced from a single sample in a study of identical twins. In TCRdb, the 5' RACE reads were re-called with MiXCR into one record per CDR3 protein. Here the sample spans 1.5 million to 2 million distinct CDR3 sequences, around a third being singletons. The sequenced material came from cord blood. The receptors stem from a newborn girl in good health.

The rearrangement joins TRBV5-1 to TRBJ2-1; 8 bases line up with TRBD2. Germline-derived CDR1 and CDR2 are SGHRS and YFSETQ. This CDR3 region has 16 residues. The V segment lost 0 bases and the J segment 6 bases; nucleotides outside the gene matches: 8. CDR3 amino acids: CASSLGPSGSGNEQFF. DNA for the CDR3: TGCGCCAGCAGCTTGGGTCCCAGCGGGAGTGGCAATGAGCAGTTCTTC.

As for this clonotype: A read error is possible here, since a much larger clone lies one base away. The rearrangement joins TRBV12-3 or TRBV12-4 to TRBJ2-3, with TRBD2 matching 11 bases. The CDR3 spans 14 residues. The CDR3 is CASTLLAGVDTQDF. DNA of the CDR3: TGTGCCAGCACCCTACTAGCGGGAGTTGATACGCAGGATTTT.

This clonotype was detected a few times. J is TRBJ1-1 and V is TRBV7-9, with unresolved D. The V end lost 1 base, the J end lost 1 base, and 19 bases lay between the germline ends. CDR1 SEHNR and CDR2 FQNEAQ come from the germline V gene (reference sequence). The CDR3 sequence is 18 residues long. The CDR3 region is CASSLVLGSTDPNTEAFF. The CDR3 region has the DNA TGTGCCAGCAGCTTAGTGCTAGGTTCTACCGACCCGAACACTGAAGCTTTCTTT. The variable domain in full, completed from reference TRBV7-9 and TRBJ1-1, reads DTGVSQNPRHKITKRGQNVTFRCDPISEHNRLYWYRQTLGQGPEFLTYFQNEAQLEKSRLLSDRFSAERPKGSFSTLEIQRTEQGDSAMYLCASSLVLGSTDPNTEAFFGQGTRLTVV.

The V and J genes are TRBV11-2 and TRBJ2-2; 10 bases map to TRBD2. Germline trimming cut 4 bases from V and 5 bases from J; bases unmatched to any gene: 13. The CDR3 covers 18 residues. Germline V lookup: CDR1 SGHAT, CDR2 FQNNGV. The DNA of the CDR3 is TGTGCCAGCAGCTCCTTTTTGCTAGCGGGGGTATGGACCGGGGAGCTGTTTTTT. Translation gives CASSSFLLAGVWTGELFF.

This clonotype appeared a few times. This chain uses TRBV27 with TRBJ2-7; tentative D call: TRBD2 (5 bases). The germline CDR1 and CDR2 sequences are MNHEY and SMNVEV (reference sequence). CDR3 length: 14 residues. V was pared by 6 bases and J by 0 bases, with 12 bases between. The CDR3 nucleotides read TGTGCCAGCAGGTTTACTGGGAGCTCCTACGAGCAGTACTTC. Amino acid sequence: CASRFTGSSYEQYF.

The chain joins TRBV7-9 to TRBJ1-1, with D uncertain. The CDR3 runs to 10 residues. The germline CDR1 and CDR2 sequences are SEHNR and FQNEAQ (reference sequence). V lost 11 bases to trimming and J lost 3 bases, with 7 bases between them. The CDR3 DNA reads TGTGCCGGCATGGACACTGAAGCTTTCTTT. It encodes CAGMDTEAFF.

The CDR3 region is CAISQSRDRATYEQYF. For the CDR3, the DNA is TGTGCCATCAGCCAGTCCCGGGACAGGGCGACCTACGAGCAGTACTTC. The chain links TRBV10-3 to TRBJ2-7; 9 bases agree with TRBD1. The V and J ends lost 6 bases and 2 bases, in that order; junction bases with no gene match: 11. This CDR3 contains 16 residues. Per the germline V gene, CDR1 is ENHRY and CDR2 is SYGVKD.

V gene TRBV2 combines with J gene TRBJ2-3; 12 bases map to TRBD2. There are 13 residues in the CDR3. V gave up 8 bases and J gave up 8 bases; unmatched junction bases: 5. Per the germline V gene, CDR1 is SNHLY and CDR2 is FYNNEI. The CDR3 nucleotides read TGTGCCAGCCAAGGGACTAGCGGGCCTACGCAGTATTTT. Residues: CASQGTSGPTQYF.

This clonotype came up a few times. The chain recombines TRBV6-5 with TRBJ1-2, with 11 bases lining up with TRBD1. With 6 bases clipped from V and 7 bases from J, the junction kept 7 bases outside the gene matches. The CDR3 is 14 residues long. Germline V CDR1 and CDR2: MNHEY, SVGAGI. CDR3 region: CASRDGQGAVGYTF. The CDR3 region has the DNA TGTGCCAGCAGGGACGGACAGGGGGCTGTTGGCTACACCTTC.

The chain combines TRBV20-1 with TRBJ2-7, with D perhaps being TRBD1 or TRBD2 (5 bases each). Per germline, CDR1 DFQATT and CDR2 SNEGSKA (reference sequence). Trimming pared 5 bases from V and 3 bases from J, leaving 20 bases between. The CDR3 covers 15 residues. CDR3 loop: CSAGPPGTHHYEQYF. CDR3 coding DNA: TGCAGTGCTGGACCTCCCGGGACCCATCACTACGAGCAGTACTTC.

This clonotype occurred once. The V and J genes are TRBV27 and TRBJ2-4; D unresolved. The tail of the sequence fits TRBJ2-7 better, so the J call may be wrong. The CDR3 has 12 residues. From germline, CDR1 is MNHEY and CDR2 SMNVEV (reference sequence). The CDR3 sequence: CASSSRTHEQYF. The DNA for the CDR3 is TGTGCCAGCAGTTCCCGTACCCACGAGCAGTACTTC.

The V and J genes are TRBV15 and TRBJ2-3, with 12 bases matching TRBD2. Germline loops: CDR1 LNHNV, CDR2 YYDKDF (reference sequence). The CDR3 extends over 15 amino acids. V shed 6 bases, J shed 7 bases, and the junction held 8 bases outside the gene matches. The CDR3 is CATRPGLAGFNTQYF. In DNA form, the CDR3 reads TGTGCCACCAGACCCGGACTAGCGGGGTTTAATACGCAGTATTTT.

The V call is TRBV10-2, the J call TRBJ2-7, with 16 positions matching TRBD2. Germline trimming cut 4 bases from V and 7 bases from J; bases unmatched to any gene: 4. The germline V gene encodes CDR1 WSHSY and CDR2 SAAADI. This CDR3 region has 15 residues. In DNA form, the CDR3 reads TGCGCCAGCAGTGCACCGGGACTAGCGGGGGGGGAGCAGTACTTC. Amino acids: CASSAPGLAGGEQYF.

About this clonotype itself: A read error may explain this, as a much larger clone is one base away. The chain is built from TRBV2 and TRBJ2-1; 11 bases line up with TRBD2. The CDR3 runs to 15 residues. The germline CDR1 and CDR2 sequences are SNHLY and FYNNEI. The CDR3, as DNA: TGTGCCAGCAGCTATAGCGGGGGGGCCTACAATGGGCAGTTCTTC. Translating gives CASSYSGGAYNGQFF.

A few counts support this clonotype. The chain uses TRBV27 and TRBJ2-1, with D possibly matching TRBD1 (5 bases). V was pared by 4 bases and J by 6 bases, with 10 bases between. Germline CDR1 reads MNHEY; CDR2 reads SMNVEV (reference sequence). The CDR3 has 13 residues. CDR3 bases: TGTGCCAGCAGTTCGGTAGGGGCCAATGAGCAGTTCTTC. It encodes CASSSVGANEQFF.

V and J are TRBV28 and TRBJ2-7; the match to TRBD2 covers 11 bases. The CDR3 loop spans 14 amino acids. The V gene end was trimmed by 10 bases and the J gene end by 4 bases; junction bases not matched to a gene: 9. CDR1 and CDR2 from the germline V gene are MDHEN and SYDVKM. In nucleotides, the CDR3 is TGTGCCATCAGAAGGACTAGCGGGCTTTACGAGCAGTACTTC. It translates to CAIRRTSGLYEQYF.

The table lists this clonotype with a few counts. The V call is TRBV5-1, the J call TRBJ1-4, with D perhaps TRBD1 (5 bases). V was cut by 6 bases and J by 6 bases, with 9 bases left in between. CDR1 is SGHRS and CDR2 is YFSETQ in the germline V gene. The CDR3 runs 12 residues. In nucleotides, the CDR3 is TGCGCCAGCAAAGGGACGGATGAAAAACTGTTTTTT. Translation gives CASKGTDEKLFF. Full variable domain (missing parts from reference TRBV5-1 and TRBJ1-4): KAGVTQTPRYLIKTRGQQVTLSCSPISGHRSVSWYQQTPGQGLQFLFEYFSETQRNKGNFPGRFSGRQFSNSRSEMNVSTLELGDSALYLCASKGTDEKLFFGSGTQLSVL.

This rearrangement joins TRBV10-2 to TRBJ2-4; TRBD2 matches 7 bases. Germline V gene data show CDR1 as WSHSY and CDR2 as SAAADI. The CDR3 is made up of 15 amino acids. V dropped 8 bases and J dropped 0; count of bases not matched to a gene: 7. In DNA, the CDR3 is TGCGCCAGCTCGGAACGGGGGGTAGCCAAAAACATTCAGTACTTC. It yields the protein CASSERGVAKNIQYF.

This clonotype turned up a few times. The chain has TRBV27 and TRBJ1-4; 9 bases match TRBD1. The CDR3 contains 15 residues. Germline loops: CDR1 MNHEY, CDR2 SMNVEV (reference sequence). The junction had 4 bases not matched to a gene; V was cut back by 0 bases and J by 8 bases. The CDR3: CASSLSGTGSEKLFF. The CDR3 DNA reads TGTGCCAGCAGTTTATCCGGGACAGGGTCAGAAAAACTGTTTTTT.

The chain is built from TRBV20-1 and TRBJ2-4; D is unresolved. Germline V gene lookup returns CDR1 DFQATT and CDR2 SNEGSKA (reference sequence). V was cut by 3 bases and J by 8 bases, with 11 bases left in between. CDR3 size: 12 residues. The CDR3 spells CSARRSLDIQYF. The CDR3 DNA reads TGCAGTGCTAGGCGAAGTCTCGACATTCAGTACTTC.

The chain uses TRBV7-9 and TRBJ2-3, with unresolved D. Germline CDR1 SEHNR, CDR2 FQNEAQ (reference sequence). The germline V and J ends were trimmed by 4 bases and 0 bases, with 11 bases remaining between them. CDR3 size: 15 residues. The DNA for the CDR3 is TGTGCCAGCAGCTACGCCCCGACTAGCACAGATACGCAGTATTTT. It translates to CASSYAPTSTDTQYF.

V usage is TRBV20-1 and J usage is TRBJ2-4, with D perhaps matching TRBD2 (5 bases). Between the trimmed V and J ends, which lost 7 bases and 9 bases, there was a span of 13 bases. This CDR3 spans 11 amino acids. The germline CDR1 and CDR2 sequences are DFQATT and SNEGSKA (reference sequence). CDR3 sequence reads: CSVRAGSIQYF. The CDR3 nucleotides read TGCAGTGTTAGGGCGGGCAGCATTCAGTACTTC.

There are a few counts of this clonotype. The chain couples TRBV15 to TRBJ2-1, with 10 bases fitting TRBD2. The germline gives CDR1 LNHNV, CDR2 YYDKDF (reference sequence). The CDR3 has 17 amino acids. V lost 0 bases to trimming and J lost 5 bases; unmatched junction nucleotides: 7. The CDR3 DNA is TGTGCCACCAGCAGAGATTTTAGACTAGCGGGCAACAATGAGCAGTTCTTC. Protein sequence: CATSRDFRLAGNNEQFF.

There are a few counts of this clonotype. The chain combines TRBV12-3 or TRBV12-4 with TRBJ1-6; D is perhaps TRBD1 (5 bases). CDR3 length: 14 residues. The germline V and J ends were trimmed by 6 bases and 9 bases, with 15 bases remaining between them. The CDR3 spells CASSRTLGVSPLHF. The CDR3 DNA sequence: TGTGCCAGCAGCCGTACACTAGGGGTTTCACCCCTCCACTTT.

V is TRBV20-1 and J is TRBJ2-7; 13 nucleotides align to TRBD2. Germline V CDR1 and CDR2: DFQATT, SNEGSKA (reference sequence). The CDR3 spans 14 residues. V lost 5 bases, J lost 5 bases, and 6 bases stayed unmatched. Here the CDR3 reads CSAEGLAGEDEQYF. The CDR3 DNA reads TGCAGTGCTGAAGGACTAGCGGGAGAGGACGAGCAGTACTTC.

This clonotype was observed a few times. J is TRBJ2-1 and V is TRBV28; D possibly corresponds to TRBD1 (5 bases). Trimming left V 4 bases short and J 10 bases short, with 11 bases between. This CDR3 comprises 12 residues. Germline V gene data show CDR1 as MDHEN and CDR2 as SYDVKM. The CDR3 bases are TGTGCCAGCAGTTATAGGGGAATGGAGCAGTTCTTC. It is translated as CASSYRGMEQFF.

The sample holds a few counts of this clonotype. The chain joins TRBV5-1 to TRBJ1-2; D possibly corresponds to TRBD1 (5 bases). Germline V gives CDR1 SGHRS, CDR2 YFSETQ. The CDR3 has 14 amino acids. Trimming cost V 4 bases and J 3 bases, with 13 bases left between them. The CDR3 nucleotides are TGCGCCAGCAGCAACAACCGGGGACACTATGGCTACACCTTC. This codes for CASSNNRGHYGYTF. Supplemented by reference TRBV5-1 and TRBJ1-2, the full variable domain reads KAGVTQTPRYLIKTRGQQVTLSCSPISGHRSVSWYQQTPGQGLQFLFEYFSETQRNKGNFPGRFSGRQFSNSRSEMNVSTLELGDSALYLCASSNNRGHYGYTFGSGTRLTVV.